These T cell receptor beta chains were read from a single sample in a study of T cells in Graves' hyperthyroidism and ophthalmopathy. TCRdb analysed the multiplex PCR reads with MiXCR anew, one entry per CDR3 protein. The profile shows more than 550,000 distinct CDR3 sequences, over 40% of them singletons. The sample consisted of peripheral blood or thyroid tissue (not recorded which). Source of these receptors: an adult man with Graves' disease, either hyperthyroidism or ophthalmopathy (not recorded which). Both conserved end residues are part of each CDR3. Fields, in order: CDR3 DNA, CDR3 protein, D gene, CDR3 length, clone size, V gene, J gene. D genes are given only for firm matches. Where a row states a size, it is once, few, many or the class of an expanded clone; other rows omit it.

TGTGCCAGCAGTAAGACGGGACAGGGACAGCCCCAGCATTTT,CASSKTGQGQPQHF,TRBD1,14,many,TRBV2,TRBJ1-5
TGTGCCAGCAGCTTAGGGGTCGACGGGCCTCAGCATTTT,CASSLGVDGPQHF,.,13,.,TRBV7-9,TRBJ1-5
TGTGCCAGCAGCTTTCCCCAGGGGGGTTCACCCCTCCACTTT,CASSFPQGGSPLHF,TRBD1,14,.,TRBV7-2,TRBJ1-6
TGTGCCAGCAGCTTAGCTTTGTCGGGGCTCCAAGAGACCCAGTACTTC,CASSLALSGLQETQYF,.,16,many,TRBV7-9,TRBJ2-5
TGTGCCAGTAGTAGAACACAGGGGGCCTTGAACACTGAAGCTTTCTTT,CASSRTQGALNTEAFF,TRBD1,16,.,TRBV19,TRBJ1-1
TGCAGCGAAAGGACAGGTAGTTCCCGAACCCAGTACTTC,CSERTGSSRTQYF,TRBD1,13,many,TRBV29-1,TRBJ2-5
TGTGCCAGCAGCTTAGTTGTGGGGGGCGTTGGCTCTGGAAACACCATATATTTT,CASSLVVGGVGSGNTIYF,.,18,.,TRBV7-2,TRBJ1-3
TGTGCCAGCAGTTCCCTGATGACAGCTCAGTATGGCTACACCTTC,CASSSLMTAQYGYTF,.,15,.,TRBV6-1,TRBJ1-2
TGTGCCAGCAGCTTAGGGATACAGGGGGCGGGGGAGCAGTACTTC,CASSLGIQGAGEQYF,TRBD1,15,many,TRBV7-8,TRBJ2-7
TGTGCCAGCAGCTCGACGGGGGGGAACACTGAAGCTTTCTTT,CASSSTGGNTEAFF,.,14,many,TRBV6-5,TRBJ1-1
TGTGCCAGCAGAGATCCGGGTTCCTATAATTCACCCCTCCACTTT,CASRDPGSYNSPLHF,.,15,.,TRBV7-4,TRBJ1-6
TGTGCCACCAGCAGCCAAGAGAGGGGCGGATCACCCCTCCACTTT,CATSSQERGGSPLHF,.,15,.,TRBV15,TRBJ1-6
TGTGCCAGCGTAGGGATATTGGAGAATTCACCCCTCCACTTT,CASVGILENSPLHF,.,14,.,TRBV25-1,TRBJ1-6
TGTGCCTGGAGCAGCTTGCCCAGTGTCTACTATGGCTACACCTTC,CAWSSLPSVYYGYTF,.,15,.,TRBV30,TRBJ1-2
TGTGCCAGCAGTTTGGAGGGGAACACTGAAGCTTTCTTT,CASSLEGNTEAFF,.,13,many,TRBV5-1,TRBJ1-1
TGTGCCAGCAGCCGCTCAGTAGTGACTGAAGCTTTCTTT,CASSRSVVTEAFF,.,13,.,TRBV7-2,TRBJ1-1
TGCAGTGCTAGCACAGGGAGCAATCAGCCCCAGCATTTT,CSASTGSNQPQHF,.,13,many,TRBV20-1,TRBJ1-5
TGCAGCGTCGGACAGGACTTCTATGGCTACACCTTC,CSVGQDFYGYTF,TRBD1,12,.,TRBV29-1,TRBJ1-2
TGTGCCAGCAGTTTAGTCCAGTTCCTATATGGCTACACCTTC,CASSLVQFLYGYTF,.,14,.,TRBV2,TRBJ1-2
TGCAGTGCTAGGGAAGGGACAGCCTACGAGCAGTACTTC,CSAREGTAYEQYF,TRBD1,13,many,TRBV20-1,TRBJ2-7
TGCAGCGGCACAGGCTATGGAAACACCATATATTTT,CSGTGYGNTIYF,.,12,many,TRBV29-1,TRBJ1-3
TGCAGTGCTAGTAGGTTTAGCGGCCAAGAGACCCAGTACTTC,CSASRFSGQETQYF,.,14,few,TRBV20-1,TRBJ2-5
TGCAGTGCTAGTCGGACAGGGGGACCCCGGGGCACTGAAGCTTTCTTT,CSASRTGGPRGTEAFF,TRBD1,16,many,TRBV20-1,TRBJ1-1
TGTGCCATCAGTGAGACAAGTTATGAAGCTTTCTTT,CAISETSYEAFF,.,12,.,TRBV10-3,TRBJ1-1
TGTGCCATCAGTGCGTCGTGGCAGGCGGCCTACGAGCAGTACTTC,CAISASWQAAYEQYF,.,15,.,TRBV10-3,TRBJ2-7
TGCAGTGCTAGAGATGAGCGAGCGGGCTACACCTTC,CSARDERAGYTF,.,12,.,TRBV20-1,TRBJ1-2
TGTGCCAGCAGTGAACCGGGTCGGCTCACTGAAGCTTTCTTT,CASSEPGRLTEAFF,.,14,.,TRBV2,TRBJ1-1
TGTGCCACCAGTAGTGAACAGGGTCAGCCCCAGCATTTT,CATSSEQGQPQHF,.,13,.,TRBV15,TRBJ1-5
TGCAGTGCTAGAGACCTCACCGGGACAGGGAATGAAAAACTGTTTTTT,CSARDLTGTGNEKLFF,TRBD1,16,few,TRBV20-1,TRBJ1-4
TGTGCCAGCAGCTTAGATGGGGGGCTATCACGCCCCGACGAGCAGTACTTC,CASSLDGGLSRPDEQYF,.,17,few,TRBV7-2,TRBJ2-7
TGTGCCACCACGACCTCGGGACAGGGCGGCTACACCTTC,CATTTSGQGGYTF,TRBD1,13,.,TRBV24-1,TRBJ1-2
TGTGCCAGCAGTGAGGGGACAGGGGGAATTTCCGGCTACACCTTC,CASSEGTGGISGYTF,TRBD1,15,few,TRBV2,TRBJ1-2
TGTGCCGCCGGGACATTCTATGGCTACACCTTC,CAAGTFYGYTF,.,11,.,TRBV10-3,TRBJ1-2
TGTGCCACCGAAGGGCGCACTAACTATGGCTACACCTTC,CATEGRTNYGYTF,.,13,.,TRBV25-1,TRBJ1-2
TGTGCCAGCAGCTTGGGGGCAGACGTTGAGACCCAGTACTTC,CASSLGADVETQYF,.,14,.,TRBV7-6,TRBJ2-5
TGTGCCAGCAGCTTCCGGGACAGGGCCCCCATTGAAGCTTTCTTT,CASSFRDRAPIEAFF,TRBD1,15,.,TRBV7-2,TRBJ1-1
TGTGCCAGCAGTGAAGAACAGGGGCTTAGCAATTCACCCCTCCACTTT,CASSEEQGLSNSPLHF,TRBD1,16,.,TRBV6-1,TRBJ1-6
TGTGCCAGCAGCTCGGGACTAGCGGGGGGCGGGAACACCGGGGAGCTGTTTTTT,CASSSGLAGGGNTGELFF,TRBD2,18,few,TRBV7-2,TRBJ2-2
TGTGCCAGCAGCCCTAGCGGGAGAGGGGGAGAGACCCAGTACTTC,CASSPSGRGGETQYF,TRBD2,15,.,TRBV7-2,TRBJ2-5
TGTGCCAGCAGTGCCAGACAGGGGAATGGCTACACCTTC,CASSARQGNGYTF,TRBD1,13,many,TRBV25-1,TRBJ1-2
TGTGCCATCAGTGTACAGGGAAATCAGCCCCAGCATTTT,CAISVQGNQPQHF,.,13,.,TRBV10-3,TRBJ1-5
TGTGCCAGCAGCCCCGCAAGTGGGACGGCAACTAATGAAAAACTGTTTTTT,CASSPASGTATNEKLFF,.,17,.,TRBV14,TRBJ1-4
TGTGCCAGCGGCGATCGGGAAACTAATGAAAAACTGTTTTTT,CASGDRETNEKLFF,.,14,few,TRBV9,TRBJ1-4
TGTGCCAGCAGTTACTCGGGGGGGGCGGGGAACGAGCAGTACTTC,CASSYSGGAGNEQYF,.,15,.,TRBV6-5,TRBJ2-7
TGCGCCAGCAGCATTGGACAGCTTAACTATGGCTACACCTTC,CASSIGQLNYGYTF,.,14,.,TRBV5-1,TRBJ1-2
TGCAGCGTTGAATATCGGGTACCCGGGGAGCTGTTTTTT,CSVEYRVPGELFF,.,13,few,TRBV29-1,TRBJ2-2
TGTGCCAGCTCACTGGACAGAATAAATTCACCCCTCCACTTT,CASSLDRINSPLHF,.,14,few,TRBV2,TRBJ1-6
TGTGCCAGCACCCCTGAGGCAGGCTCCTACGAGCAGTACTTC,CASTPEAGSYEQYF,.,14,few,TRBV12-3/TRBV12-4,TRBJ2-7
TGCAGTGCTACACGACTAGCGGGGGGAGACAATCAGCCCCAGCATTTT,CSATRLAGGDNQPQHF,.,16,.,TRBV20-1,TRBJ1-5
TGTGCCAGCAGCCAAGCACAGCTCGATTATAGCAATCAGCCCCAGCATTTT,CASSQAQLDYSNQPQHF,.,17,.,TRBV14,TRBJ1-5
TGTGCCAGCAGAGGCTCTCGGGCGACTAATGAAAAACTGTTTTTT,CASRGSRATNEKLFF,.,15,once,TRBV2,TRBJ1-4
TGCAGTGCTAGAGCGGCGAATGGCTACACCTTC,CSARAANGYTF,.,11,few,TRBV20-1,TRBJ1-2
TGTGCCAGCAGTGCGGGGGCAACTGAAGCTTTCTTT,CASSAGATEAFF,.,12,.,TRBV6-1,TRBJ1-1
TGTGCCATCAGTGAGAGTTCGCGAGTTAACACCATATATTTT,CAISESSRVNTIYF,.,14,.,TRBV10-3,TRBJ1-3
TGTGCCTGGAGTGTCGGCCTTCTGTATGGCTACACCTTC,CAWSVGLLYGYTF,.,13,.,TRBV2,TRBJ1-2
TGTGCCAGCAGCCAAGAGGGCGGGGCAGGGACGTACTCACCCCTCCACTTT,CASSQEGGAGTYSPLHF,.,17,.,TRBV3-1,TRBJ1-6